Sequencing of this T cell receptor beta chain was carried out in a study of cytomegalovirus exposure and HLA in healthy donors. The CDR3 loop spans 14 amino acids. CDR1 is MRHNA, CDR2 SNTAGT, per germline. The V segment lost 6 bases and the J segment 0 bases; nucleotides outside the gene matches: 1. The PCR employed 60 Vbeta primers together with 13 Jbeta primers. The method was immunoSEQ multiplex PCR; TCRdb's version includes in-frame clones alone and lacks a portion of them. The data contain about 75,000 clones, 84% of them seen just once; the ten biggest clones take up approximately 17%. As to this clone: The antigen remains undetermined.

Overall study findings and caveats: Reported performance of the classifier showed diagnosis of cytomegalovirus status with high specificity and sensitivity. The Asian-associated ancestry cluster reportedly had fewer N-insertions than the roughly 670-donor mean in a later analysis.

J is TRBJ2-2 and V is TRBV6-4; 7 bases match TRBD1. Input material: PBMCs. This receptor was identified in a man aged 70 or older in good health and CMV-seropositive. The CDR3 sequence: CASRTGANTGELFF. The CDR3 DNA sequence: TGTGCCAGCAGAACAGGGGCGAACACCGGGGAGCTGTTTTTT.